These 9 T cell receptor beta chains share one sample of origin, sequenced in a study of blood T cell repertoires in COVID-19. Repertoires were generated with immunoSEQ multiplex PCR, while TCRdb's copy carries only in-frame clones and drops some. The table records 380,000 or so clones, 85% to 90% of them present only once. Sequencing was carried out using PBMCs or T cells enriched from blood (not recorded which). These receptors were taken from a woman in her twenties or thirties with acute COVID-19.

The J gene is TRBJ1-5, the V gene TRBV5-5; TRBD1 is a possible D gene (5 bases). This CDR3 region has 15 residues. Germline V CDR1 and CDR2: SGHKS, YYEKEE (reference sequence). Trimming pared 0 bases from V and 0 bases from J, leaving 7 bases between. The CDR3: CASSLETVSNQPQHF. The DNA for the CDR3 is TGTGCCAGCAGCTTGGAGACAGTTAGCAATCAGCCCCAGCATTTT.

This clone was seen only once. CDR3 protein: CASVELLPSSYNEQFF. The CDR3 DNA reads as TGTGCCAGCGTCGAATTGCTCCCGAGCTCCTACAATGAGCAGTTCTTC. J is TRBJ2-1 and V is TRBV28; no clear D. Trimming removed 8 bases at V and 0 bases at J, with 17 bases between. The CDR3 extends over 16 amino acids. From germline, CDR1 is MDHEN and CDR2 SYDVKM.

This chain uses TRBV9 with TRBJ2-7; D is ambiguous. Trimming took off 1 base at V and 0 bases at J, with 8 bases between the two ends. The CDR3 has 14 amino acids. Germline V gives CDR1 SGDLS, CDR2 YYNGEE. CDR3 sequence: CASSVSYSSYEQYF. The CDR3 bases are TGTGCCAGCAGCGTATCATACTCCTCCTACGAGCAGTACTTC.

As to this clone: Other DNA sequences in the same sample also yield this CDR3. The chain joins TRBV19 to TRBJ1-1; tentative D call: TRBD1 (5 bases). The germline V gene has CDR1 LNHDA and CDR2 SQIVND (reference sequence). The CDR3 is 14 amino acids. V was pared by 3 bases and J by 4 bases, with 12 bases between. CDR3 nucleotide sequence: TGTGCCAGTAGTATTTCGGGGGGAAGCACTGAAGCTTTCTTT. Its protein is CASSISGGSTEAFF.

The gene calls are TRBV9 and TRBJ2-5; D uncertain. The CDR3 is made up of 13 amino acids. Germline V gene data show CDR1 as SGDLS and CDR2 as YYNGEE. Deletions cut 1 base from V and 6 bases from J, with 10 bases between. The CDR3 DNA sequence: TGTGCCAGCAGCGTATCCGAGACAAAGACCCAGTACTTC. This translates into CASSVSETKTQYF. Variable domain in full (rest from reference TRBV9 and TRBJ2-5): DSGVTQTPKHLITATGQRVTLRCSPRSGDLSVYWYQQSLDQGLQFLIQYYNGEERAKGNILERFSAQQFPDLHSELNLSSLELGDSALYFCASSVSETKTQYFGPGTRLLVL.

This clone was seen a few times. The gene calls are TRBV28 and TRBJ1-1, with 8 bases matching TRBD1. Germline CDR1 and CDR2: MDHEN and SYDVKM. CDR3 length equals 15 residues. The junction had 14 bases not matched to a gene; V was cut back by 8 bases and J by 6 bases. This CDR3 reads CASLSPGTGTAEAFF. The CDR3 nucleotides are TGTGCCAGCCTCAGTCCCGGGACAGGCACAGCTGAAGCTTTCTTT.

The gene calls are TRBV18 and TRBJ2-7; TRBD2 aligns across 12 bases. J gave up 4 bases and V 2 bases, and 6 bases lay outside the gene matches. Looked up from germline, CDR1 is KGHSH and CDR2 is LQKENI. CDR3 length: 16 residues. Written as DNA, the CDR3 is TGTGCCAGCTCACCAGGACTAGCGGGGAAGGGTTACGAGCAGTACTTC. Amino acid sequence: CASSPGLAGKGYEQYF.

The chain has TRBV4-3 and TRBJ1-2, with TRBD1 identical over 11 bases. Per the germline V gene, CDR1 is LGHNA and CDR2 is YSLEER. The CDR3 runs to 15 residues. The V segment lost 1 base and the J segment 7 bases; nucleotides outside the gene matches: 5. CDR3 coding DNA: TGCGCCAGCAGCCAAGTGGGACAGGGGGTTGGTGGCTACACCTTC. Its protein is CASSQVGQGVGGYTF.

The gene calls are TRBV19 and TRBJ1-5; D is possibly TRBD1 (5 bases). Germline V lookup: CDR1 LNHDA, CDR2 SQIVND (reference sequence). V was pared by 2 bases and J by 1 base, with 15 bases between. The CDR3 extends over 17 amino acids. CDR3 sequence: CASSIRGLDGSNQPQHF. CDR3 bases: TGTGCCAGTAGTATAAGGGGATTGGATGGAAGCAATCAGCCCCAGCATTTT. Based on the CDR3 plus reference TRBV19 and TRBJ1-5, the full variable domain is DGGITQSPKYLFRKEGQNVTLSCEQNLNHDAMYWYRQDPGQGLRLIYYSQIVNDFQKGDIAEGYSVSREKKESFPLTVTSAQKNPTAFYLCASSIRGLDGSNQPQHFGDGTRLSIL.